This T cell receptor (beta chain) is from a study of T cells in Graves' hyperthyroidism and ophthalmopathy (dated by TCRdb to about 2019). Regarding the study in general: TCR V-J signatures able to tell the groups apart were searched for in a discovery cohort of some 100 patients, of whom over 40 had Graves' ophthalmopathy and about 60 had stable Graves' hyperthyroidism. Whether ophthalmopathy could be predicted prospectively was tested in an independent validation cohort made up of 18 to 20 hyperthyroidism patients plus 17 patients who later progressed to ophthalmopathy. For training and testing, the 80 to 100 patients in the discovery cohort were randomly divided in a 7:3 ratio. In addition, the study compared T-cell repertoires in thyroid tissue and in blood from about six Graves' hyperthyroidism patients. After blood sampling, hyperthyroidism patients were treated with methimazole at a starting dose of 30 mg daily, and ophthalmopathy patients were treated with high-dose intravenous methylprednisolone. According to the paper, TCR Vbeta CDR3 sequencing was carried out on over 130 peripheral blood samples, which came from over 40 ophthalmopathy, under 85 hyperthyroidism and roughly 17 progressor patients.

What the work shows at the level of the full study, not this receptor alone: A 13 V-J signature model separated ophthalmopathy from stable hyperthyroidism, with just over 85% sensitivity and 81% to 82% specificity in cross-validation and 80%/75% in testing. Sample size was not statistically predetermined, and investigators were not blinded to group allocation. Most expanded thyroid clonotypes (frequency above 0.001) were also detected in blood, suggesting blood repertoires may reflect thyroid immune responses. During validation, the model predicted progression to ophthalmopathy a median of roughly 7.1 months ahead of onset, with more than 55% sensitivity and roughly 75% specificity.

Exclusion was applied to patients with uncontrolled infections, other autoimmune diseases, pregnancy or lactation. Diagnoses were based on clinical symptoms, serum thyroxine and TRAb, thyroid ultrasound and orbital computed tomography. Total RNA was extracted using Trizol reagent, and RNA quality was assessed on an Agilent 2100 Bioanalyzer. Amplification of TCR beta CDR3 regions was carried out from RNA transcripts. For the first round of RT-PCR on the TCR CDR3, the HTBI primer set was used together with the Qiagen OneStep RT-PCR kit. A second multiplex PCR round built the libraries, followed by size selection and purification. Libraries were sequenced paired-end with 100 bp reads on an Illumina HiSeq2000. The original methods were these. Raw data were processed with SOAPnuke, discarding reads with adapters, uncalled bases, mean Phred below 15, or no exact constant-primer or identifier match. High-quality paired reads were merged with COPE v1.2.5, and unique nucleotide sequences were defined as clonotypes. MiTCR v1.1 was used to align the clonotypes against IMGT TRBV, TRBD and TRBJ reference segments. The analysis included only V-J combinations with a frequency above 0.0001, which together covered over 98% of the repertoires. The TCS score was defined as the ratio of F50 (clonal expansion) to E x V (chaos), calculated using BLOSUM62-based TCRdist between CDR3 peptides within each V-J. Welch's t-statistics and random forest reduced around 510 V-J features to 13, which were used in a naive Bayes classifier (R e1071). The Morisita-Horn index was used to measure how similar the thyroid and blood repertoires were. The public reads were quality trimmed at Q25 with fastp and then assembled into clones with MiXCR by TCRdb, keeping productive beta chains. Each record represents a unique CDR3 protein, reported with the most common genes and DNA among its rows. TCRdb's processing, not the study's, gives the V and J calls here. The table for this sample lists over 500,000 distinct CDR3 sequences; 35% to 50% of them were counted only once. The top ten clonotypes cover about 40% of the sample.

There are 14 amino acids in the CDR3, from cysteine to phenylalanine inclusive. Only the CDR3 part of the read is kept: 42 bases, read in frame from the first base. The trim is 0 bases for V and 0 bases for J, with a gap of 5 bases between the germline ends. The germline V gene specifies SGDLS as CDR1 and YYNGEE as CDR2. Regarding this clonotype: It has no known antigen specificity. The input lacks base qualities; no much larger clone sits a single base away.

This receptor was taken from an adult woman with Graves' disease, either hyperthyroidism or ophthalmopathy (not recorded which). The receptor chain draws on TRBV9 and TRBJ2-3; the D gene remains uncertain. The sequenced sample consisted of peripheral blood or thyroid tissue (not recorded which). The DNA sequence is given as TGTGCCAGCAGCGTAGGGCCTAGCACAGATACGCAGTATTTT. The resulting protein is CASSVGPSTDTQYF.